This T cell receptor (beta chain) was captured by sequencing in a study of T cells in Graves' hyperthyroidism and ophthalmopathy. Study-wide results and caveats: Blood samples included most of the expanded thyroid clonotypes exceeding 0.001. Median prediction lead before ophthalmopathy onset was about 6.3 months with the model.

This clonotype was observed at least ten times. What it binds is unknown. If no ophthalmopathy progression occurred within 18 months, Graves' hyperthyroidism was stable. Amplification targeted TCR beta CDR3 regions from RNA transcripts. HTBI primers drove first-round RT-PCR of the TCR CDR3. TCRdb ran MiXCR on the multiplex PCR reads and lists one entry per CDR3 protein. Here the sample spans roughly 800,000 distinct CDR3 sequences, 35% to 45% being singletons. CDR3 length: 14 residues. CDR1 and CDR2 (germline): SEHNR, FQNEAQ (reference sequence). With 2 bases removed from V and 1 base from J, the gap between germline ends came to 8 bases.

Sequences were obtained from blood. The sequence was obtained from a man aged 18 to 30 with Graves' hyperthyroidism. The V and J genes are TRBV7-9 and TRBJ1-1; D is unresolved. The CDR3 coding sequence is TGTGCCAGCAGCTTACTGGGAGGGAACACTGAAGCTTTCTTT. Protein: CASSLLGGNTEAFF.